This record concerns one T cell receptor (beta chain) sequence. What it binds is unknown. PCR primers comprised 60 Vbeta and 13 Jbeta primers. Original processing notes: Tens of millions of unique TCR beta chains, roughly 10 million shared, were counted in a later analysis. The repertoire was sequenced with immunoSEQ multiplex PCR; TCRdb's copy has only in-frame clones and lacks some. V, J and clone size were drawn from that table, and D and trimming were deduced from the DNA. The table for this sample gives roughly 50,000 clones. The sample belongs to a study of cytomegalovirus exposure and HLA in healthy donors. Study overall: A previous analysis identified about 110 million unique TCR beta sequences derived from 180 million or so T cells.

General study results and limits: The HLA-A and HLA-B alleles of most subjects were reportedly predicted accurately from TCR beta sequences. In a later analysis, V- and J-gene trimming of beta chains associated with a DCLRE1C missense variant, replicated independently.

The CDR3 runs to 15 residues. The ends were cut back, 3 bases at V and 2 bases at J, with 13 bases in the middle. Germline V lookup: CDR1 KGHSH, CDR2 LQKENI. This TCR was sampled from a woman in her 40s in good health and CMV-seronegative. Sequencing used PBMCs. The chain joins TRBV18 to TRBJ1-1; weak D call: TRBD1 (5 bases). The DNA for the CDR3 is TGTGCCAGCTCACCTCGACAGAGTTTAAACACTGAAGCTTTCTTT. This encodes CASSPRQSLNTEAFF.